These 13 T cell receptor beta chains came from one sample sequenced in a study of high-grade serous ovarian cancer treatment subgroups. Tumor samples were taken before definitive surgery or chemotherapy. Data came from immunoSEQ multiplex PCR; TCRdb stores just in-frame clones and leaves some out. The sample includes about 5,800 clones, 60% to 75% of them seen just once. Sequenced input: tumor tissue. These receptors originate from a human donor with high-grade serous ovarian cancer.

The CDR3 region has the DNA TGTGCCAGCAGCCAAGCCAGCGCCATCTTTAATTCACCCCTCCACTTT. This gives the protein CASSQASAIFNSPLHF. The chain joins TRBV4-2 to TRBJ1-6, with D unresolved. V lost 1 base, J lost 6 bases, and 13 bases lay in between. CDR1 LGHNA and CDR2 YNFKEQ come from the germline V gene. The CDR3 extends over 16 amino acids.

Points on this clone: Other DNA sequences within the sample encode an identical CDR3. The chain employs TRBV6-6 and TRBJ2-2; D remains unclear. Looked up from germline, CDR1 is MNHNY and CDR2 is SVGAGI (reference sequence). Trimming pared 2 bases from V and 5 bases from J, leaving 3 bases between. The CDR3 covers 12 residues. The CDR3 nucleotides read TGTGCCAGCAGTTACCGGACCGGGGAGCTGTTTTTT. Its translation: CASSYRTGELFF.

The genes are TRBV4-3 and TRBJ2-1; no clear D gene. V shed 4 bases and J shed 4 bases, with 11 bases lying between them. CDR1 and CDR2 (germline): LGHNA, YSLEER. The CDR3 is 14 amino acids. CDR3 DNA: TGCGCCAGCAGCCGCTACGTCGAATACAATGAGCAGTTCTTC. Amino acid sequence: CASSRYVEYNEQFF.

This sequence joins TRBV18 and TRBJ1-2, with D uncertain. Trimming took off 2 bases at V and 5 bases at J, with 12 bases between the two ends. The CDR3 has 14 amino acids. Germline V gene data show CDR1 as KGHSH and CDR2 as LQKENI. Written as DNA, the CDR3 is TGTGCCAGCTCACCAGGGGTAACCGAATATGGCTACACCTTC. Translated: CASSPGVTEYGYTF.

The chain is built from TRBV18 and TRBJ2-7; tentative D call: TRBD2 (5 bases). V lost 3 bases to trimming and J lost 4 bases, with 16 bases between them. Per the germline V gene, CDR1 is KGHSH and CDR2 is LQKENI. The CDR3 spans 15 residues. The CDR3 spells CASSPSTRKGYEQYF. The CDR3 DNA follows: TGTGCCAGCTCACCGAGCACTAGAAAGGGATACGAGCAGTACTTC.

CDR3 nucleotides: TGTGCCAGCAGCTCTCAGGGTAACAATGAGCAGTTCTTC. Translating gives CASSSQGNNEQFF. The chain couples TRBV7-3 to TRBJ2-1, with D tentatively TRBD1 (5 bases). V lost 4 bases, J lost 5 bases, and 9 bases lay in between. Germline CDR1 reads SGHTA; CDR2 reads FQGTGA. The CDR3 extends over 13 amino acids.

This clone was seen only once. The chain carries TRBV28 and TRBJ1-2; no reliable D call. Germline-derived CDR1 and CDR2 are MDHEN and SYDVKM. Trimming removed 2 bases from V and 4 bases from J, with 8 bases in between. This CDR3 region has 13 residues. The CDR3, as DNA: TGTGCCAGCAGTTTACCGCGGGCCTATGGCTACACCTTC. It is translated as CASSLPRAYGYTF.

The J gene is TRBJ1-4, the V gene TRBV7-2, with TRBD1 identical over 10 bases. V lost 3 bases, J lost 11 bases, and 9 bases stayed unmatched. Germline-derived CDR1 and CDR2 are SGHTA and FQGNSA. This CDR3 comprises 15 residues. CDR3 in DNA: TGTGCCAGCAGCTTCGGTCCCGGGACAGGGGTGAAACTGTTTTTT. Protein product: CASSFGPGTGVKLFF.

This chain links TRBV2 with TRBJ2-1; TRBD2 matches at 8 bases. This CDR3 has 15 residues. V was pared by 11 bases and J by 0 bases, with 9 bases of the junction left unmatched. CDR1 is SNHLY and CDR2 is FYNNEI in the germline V gene. CDR3 residues: CASREGPLSYNEQFF. CDR3 DNA: TGTGCCTCTCGGGAGGGGCCCCTCTCCTACAATGAGCAGTTCTTC. Drawing the rest from reference TRBV2 and TRBJ2-1, the complete variable domain is EPEVTQTPSHQVTQMGQEVILRCVPISNHLYFYWYRQILGQKVEFLVSFYNNEISEKSEIFDDQFSVERPDGSNFTLKIRSTKLEDSAMYFCASREGPLSYNEQFFGPGTRLTVL.

This chain connects TRBV7-2 to TRBJ1-4; 10 bases fit TRBD1. There are 15 residues in the CDR3. V lost 5 bases and J lost 7; bases outside the gene matches: 7. Germline CDR1 and CDR2: SGHTA and FQGNSA. Written as DNA, the CDR3 is TGTGCCAGCAGCCCGAGACAGGGGGCGGGTGAAAAACTGTTTTTT. It specifies CASSPRQGAGEKLFF. Filled out from reference TRBV7-2 and TRBJ1-4, the complete variable domain reads GAGVSQSPSNKVTEKGKDVELRCDPISGHTALYWYRQSLGQGLEFLIYFQGNSAPDKSGLPSDRFSAERTGGSVSTLTIQRTQQEDSAVYLCASSPRQGAGEKLFFGSGTQLSVL.

This clone was picked up a small number of times. This rearrangement joins TRBV28 to TRBJ1-1; 7 nucleotides agree with TRBD1. The V gene's germline CDR1 is MDHEN and CDR2 SYDVKM. Trimming at V came to 6 bases and at J to 8 bases, leaving 9 bases not matched to a gene. The CDR3 is 13 amino acids. The CDR3 bases are TGTGCCAGCAGACTGGGACAGTTTTTGGAAGCTTTCTTT. This codes for CASRLGQFLEAFF.

The chain recombines TRBV15 with TRBJ2-7; D not resolved. This CDR3 has 13 residues. V shed 4 bases and J shed 4 bases, with 11 bases lying between them. CDR1 and CDR2 (germline): LNHNV, YYDKDF (reference sequence). The CDR3 region is CATSIRGGYEQYF. The CDR3 DNA follows: TGTGCCACCAGCATCAGAGGCGGATACGAGCAGTACTTC.

This clone was recorded once. Sequence at one end of the junction differs from germline and may be a read error. The chain is built from TRBV25-1 and TRBJ1-2; 12 positions match TRBD1. CDR1 and CDR2 from the germline V gene are MGHDK and SYGVNS. The CDR3 is 14 amino acids. CDR3 protein: CASSVTGTGGNVAF. The CDR3 DNA is TGTGCCAGCAGCGTGACCGGGACAGGGGGCAATGTGGCCTTC.